This is a list of T cell receptor beta chains from one sample in a study of T cell responses to AZD1222 COVID-19 vaccine. TCRdb keeps only in-frame clones here, not all; method: immunoSEQ multiplex PCR. The data hold about 120,000 clones, with 87% observed a single time. Sequenced material: peripheral blood, taken on day 0 of AZD1222 vaccination. Source of these receptors: an adult in good health. CDR3s include the opening cysteine and the closing phenylalanine or tryptophan. D genes are given only for firm matches. Some rows mark clone size as missing; the rest say once, few, many or name a class of expanded clone.

d_gene,v_gene,j_gene,abundance,CDR3aa,CDR3nt
.,TRBV30,TRBJ1-2,.,CAWNRRANYGYTF,TGTGCCTGGAACAGGAGAGCTAACTATGGCTACACCTTC
.,TRBV19,TRBJ1-3,few,CASSATAGNTIYF,TGTGCCAGCTCCGCCACCGCCGGAAACACCATATATTTT
.,TRBV27,TRBJ2-5,once,CASSRGAQETQYF,TGTGCCAGCAGTAGGGGGGCTCAAGAGACCCAGTACTTC
TRBD2,TRBV9,TRBJ2-7,once,CASNPHAGDYEQYF,TGTGCCAGCAATCCCCATGCGGGAGACTACGAGCAGTACTTC
.,TRBV28,TRBJ2-1,.,CASSFRFQAGWNEQFF,TGTGCCAGCAGTTTCCGCTTCCAGGCCGGTTGGAATGAGCAGTTCTTC
.,TRBV3-1/TRBV3-2,TRBJ1-6,.,CASSQSGSPLHF,TGTGCCAGCAGCCAATCAGGGTCCCCCCTCCACTTT
.,TRBV5-1,TRBJ1-2,.,CASSPNRDHGYTF,TGCGCCAGCAGCCCAAACAGGGACCATGGCTACACCTTC
.,TRBV11-2,TRBJ2-7,.,CASSLVLNEQYF,TGTGCCAGCAGCTTAGTCCTCAACGAGCAGTACTTC
.,TRBV28,TRBJ1-5,.,CASSLWPRQRVQPQHF,TGTGCCAGCAGTTTATGGCCGCGGCAGAGGGTACAGCCCCAGCATTTT
.,TRBV7-9,TRBJ1-1,.,CASSPWRRPMNTEAFF,TGTGCCAGCAGCCCCTGGAGGCGACCCATGAACACTGAAGCTTTCTTT
.,TRBV27,TRBJ1-2,few,CASSHGGSGYTF,TGTGCCAGCAGTCATGGAGGGTCTGGCTACACCTTC
.,TRBV7-2,TRBJ1-2,.,CASSRGAGYGYTF,TGTGCCAGCAGCCGGGGGGCAGGCTATGGCTACACCTTC
TRBD2,TRBV7-2,TRBJ2-5,.,CASSSWGGQETQYF,TGTGCCAGCAGCTCCTGGGGGGGGCAAGAGACCCAGTACTTC
TRBD2,TRBV5-1,TRBJ2-3,.,CATRTSGGTTDTQYF,TGCGCCACCCGGACTAGCGGGGGGACCACAGATACGCAGTATTTT
.,TRBV28,TRBJ1-1,.,CASRVGVSTEAFF,TGTGCCAGCAGGGTAGGGGTGTCGACTGAAGCTTTCTTT
TRBD1,TRBV18,TRBJ1-1,.,CASSRDRNTEAFF,TGTGCCAGCTCACGGGACAGGAACACTGAAGCTTTCTTT
TRBD2,TRBV7-9,TRBJ2-1,.,CASSPRLAGFNNEQFF,TGTGCCAGCAGCCCACGACTAGCGGGATTTAATAATGAGCAGTTCTTC
.,TRBV7-9,TRBJ1-2,.,CASRWGDYGYTF,TGTGCCAGCAGATGGGGAGACTATGGCTACACCTTC
.,TRBV10-3,TRBJ2-5,.,CAISDPPGHREETQYF,TGTGCCATCAGTGATCCCCCAGGGCACAGAGAAGAGACCCAGTACTTC
.,TRBV5-1,TRBJ2-5,.,CASALEDVETQYF,TGCGCCAGTGCTCTAGAGGATGTAGAGACCCAGTACTTC